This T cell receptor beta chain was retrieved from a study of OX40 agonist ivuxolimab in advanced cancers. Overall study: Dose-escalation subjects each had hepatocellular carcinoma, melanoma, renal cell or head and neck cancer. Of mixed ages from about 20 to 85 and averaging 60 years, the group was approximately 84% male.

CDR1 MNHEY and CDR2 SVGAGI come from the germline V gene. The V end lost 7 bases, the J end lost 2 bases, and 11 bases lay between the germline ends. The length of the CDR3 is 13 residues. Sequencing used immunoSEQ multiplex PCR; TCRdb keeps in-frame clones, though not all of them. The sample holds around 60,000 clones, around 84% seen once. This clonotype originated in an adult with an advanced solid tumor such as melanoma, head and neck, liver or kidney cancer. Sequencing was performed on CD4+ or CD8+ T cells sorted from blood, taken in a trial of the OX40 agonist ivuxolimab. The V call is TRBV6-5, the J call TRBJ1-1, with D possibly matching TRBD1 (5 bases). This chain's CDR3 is CASTARGNTEAFF. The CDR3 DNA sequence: TGTGCCAGCACCGCACGGGGCAACACTGAAGCTTTCTTT.